This T cell receptor (beta chain) was sequenced in a study of blood T cell repertoires in COVID-19. Looking at the study overall: Samples came from the United States, Italy and Spain, spanning acute and convalescent COVID-19. PBMCs, B-cell-depleted T cells, or T cells were the source of the cDNA or gDNA that made up the material.

This CDR3 spans 15 amino acids. Germline CDR1 reads SGHAT; CDR2 reads FQNNGV. V was clipped by 4 bases and J by 10 bases, with 20 bases between them. Per the authors' pipeline: Amplifying reference gene primers gave estimates of nucleated cell counts. Generated by immunoSEQ multiplex PCR, the TCRdb table keeps only in-frame clones and is missing some. The V and J calls and clone size were taken over from that table, and D and trimming were inferred from the DNA. The sample records 200,000 to 300,000 clones, 84% being singletons. The V and J genes are TRBV11-2 and TRBJ2-1, with D perhaps TRBD2 (6 bases). Sequencing was performed on peripheral blood. The TCR sequence derives from a human donor in a cohort sampled during active COVID-19. The CDR3 sequence: CASSYRVGRRSEQFF. The CDR3, as DNA: TGTGCCAGCAGCTATAGGGTGGGGAGGCGATCGGAGCAGTTCTTC.